This TCR beta chain was found in a study of blood T cell repertoires in COVID-19 (TCRdb year 2020). Context from the whole study: Collaborator samples came from the United States, Italy and Spain and covered acute and convalescent phases of COVID-19. The samples were drawn from two sources: the first 160 participants of the ongoing ImmuneRACE study, and 1,254 subjects contributed by 6 global collaborators. Subjects who had been exposed to COVID-19, were actively infected with it, or had recovered from it provided the deeply sampled blood TCRbeta repertoires that made up the dataset. The repertoires were released in a freely available public database intended as a resource for research on the immune response to SARS-CoV-2. The material from the prospective study consisted of cDNA or gDNA derived from T cells, B-cell-depleted T cells, or PBMCs. Nearly every sample came with metadata listing a de-identified subject ID, COVID-19 status, age in years and sex. Where available, HLA class I and class II types were taken from metadata supplied by the sample provider and were not determined by assay-based typing. Summary of the overall study and its limitations: How much clinical and demographic metadata was included differed by source and by participant, and the metadata was provided uncurated.

V and J are truncated by 7 bases and 7 bases respectively, leaving an intervening sequence of 14 bases. The CDR3, from cysteine to phenylalanine, totals 12 residues. Only CDR3 DNA is held: 36 bases, read in frame from base 1. Looking up the germline V gene yields CDR1 SGHVS and CDR2 FQNEAQ. Each collaborating institution followed its own protocols to collect whole blood in K2EDTA tubes. For TCRbeta analysis, collaborators shipped samples in one of three forms: frozen whole blood, isolated PBMCs, or DNA extracted from either of those sample types. Details on this clone: What this receptor recognizes is not known. Base qualities are not provided; no much larger clone lies one nucleotide away.

TCRbeta CDR3 regions were amplified from genomic DNA by means of the immunoSEQ Assay, a bias-controlled multiplex PCR. The original pipeline was this. The number of nucleated cells in each sample was estimated by amplification of reference gene primers within the assay. To quantify the absolute abundance of each unique TCRbeta CDR3 rearrangement, sequence reads were collapsed and filtered. For each sample, productive Simpson clonality was calculated by taking the square root of Simpson's diversity index across productive rearrangements. TCRdb holds this immuneACCESS table with in-frame rearrangements only. Some clones are missing; in checked studies, unresolved V genes explain under half, and the rest has no known cause. The DNA gave D and trimming, while V, J and clone size come from that table. Within this sample are about 47,000 clones, with around 86% of them counted one time only. The top ten clones comprise around 7% of the sample.

This TCR came from a man in his 60s with active COVID-19. The sequenced material came from peripheral blood. The sequence links TRBV7-8 to TRBJ2-7; a weak D assignment points to TRBD2 (5 bases agree). Here the CDR3 is given as CASTEWTREQYF. In nucleotide form, the sequence is TGTGCCAGCACCGAGTGGACTCGAGAGCAGTACTTC.